The clone carrying this T cell receptor (beta chain) was seen ten or more times. The antigen is not known. This record belongs to a study of metastatic and nonmetastatic thyroid tumors. Across the whole study: Peripheral blood and tumor or nodule samples from malignant and benign thyroid patients were compared.

There were no patients who had received any treatment before thyroid surgery. TCRdb reassembled clones from the PCR reads with MiXCR. Counted here are some 30,000 clones, 15% to 20% occurring once; the ten biggest clones make up 8%. General observations from the study: A significant increase in TCR beta diversity was reportedly seen in malignant thyroid tumors relative to benign nodules, in blood and tumor.

J lost 0 bases, V lost 3 bases, and 7 bases had no gene match. The CDR3 extends over 16 amino acids. The germline V gene has CDR1 LGHDT and CDR2 YNNKEL (reference sequence). The TCR comes from a female donor with papillary thyroid cancer or a benign thyroid nodule (not recorded which). Some clones in this sample may be carry-over from other donors' samples. This chain uses TRBV3-1 with TRBJ2-7; TRBD2 matches at 8 bases. The sequencing input was blood. In nucleotides, the CDR3 is TGTGCCAGCAGCCAGCTTGCTAGCGGGTACTCCTACGAGCAGTACTTC. It encodes CASSQLASGYSYEQYF.